What follows is one TCR beta chain and its context. Its specificity is not known. Researchers amplified the TCR beta CDR3 regions from RNA transcripts. Primed by the HTBI set, a first-round RT-PCR was run on the TCR CDR3. TCRdb redid the calling of the multiplex PCR reads with MiXCR, one entry per CDR3 protein. Of about 640,000 distinct CDR3 sequences listed, 40% to 55% were seen once; the top ten hold approximately 6.8%. This sample was included in a study of T cells in Graves' hyperthyroidism and ophthalmopathy. Study-level points and caveats: Onset of ophthalmopathy came a median about 6.5 months after the model predicted it. In the blood, most expanded thyroid clonotypes above 0.001 appeared as well.

Germline CDR1 and CDR2: WSHSY and SAAADI. This CDR3 contains 14 residues. Trimming cost V 3 bases and J 4 bases; bases outside gene matches: 1. The TCR sequence derives from an adult man with Graves' disease, either hyperthyroidism or ophthalmopathy (not recorded which). The chain recombines TRBV10-2 with TRBJ1-1; 11 bases are a match to TRBD1. Source material: peripheral blood or thyroid tissue (not recorded which). As DNA, the CDR3 is TGCGCCAGCAGTGAAGGGACAGGGGGCACTGAAGCTTTCTTT. Residues: CASSEGTGGTEAFF.